This TCR beta chain derives from a study of T cells in Graves' hyperthyroidism and ophthalmopathy. The V and J ends lost 4 bases and 2 bases respectively, with 11 bases between them. The germline V gene has CDR1 SGHRS and CDR2 YFSETQ. CDR3 length equals 14 residues. RNA transcripts provided the source from which TCR beta CDR3 regions were amplified. First-round RT-PCR targeting the TCR CDR3 was performed with the HTBI primer set. TCRdb passed the multiplex PCR reads through MiXCR, listing each CDR3 protein once. Among about 760,000 distinct CDR3 sequences listed, around a third were seen once. The receptor was isolated from a woman between 35 and 50 years old with Graves' hyperthyroidism. The sequencing sample was made of blood. The chain uses TRBV5-1 and TRBJ2-3; tentatively, D is TRBD2 (6 bases). The CDR3 DNA reads TGCGCCAGCAGCATGGGACTTATCACAGATACGCAGTATTTT. Amino acids: CASSMGLITDTQYF.